This T cell receptor beta chain was documented in a study of beta chain features in type 1 diabetes. Broader study findings: All four CD4+ subsets from Type 1 diabetes patients carried moderately but significantly shorter TCRB CDR3s.

V lost 3 bases to trimming and J lost 1 base, with 10 bases between them. Germline values: CDR1 SGHTA, CDR2 FQGNSA. This CDR3 is 15 amino acids long. The sample holds a few counts of this clone. The antigen remains unidentified. Sequencing targeted expressed TCRB transcripts, as all isolated RNA had been reverse transcribed. Produced via immunoSEQ multiplex PCR; TCRdb's table is partial and in-frame only. The table lists some 350,000 clones, 8% to 10% of them singletons. V gene TRBV7-2 combines with J gene TRBJ2-1, with D possibly matching TRBD2 (5 bases). This receptor was identified in a man between 25 and 39 years old with type 1 diabetes. Sequencing was done on a sample of central memory CD4+ T cells from blood. CDR3 in DNA: TGTGCCAGCAGCTTGACTGGCGGGTCCTACAATGAGCAGTTCTTC. Its protein is CASSLTGGSYNEQFF.